These 8 T cell receptor beta chains were all obtained from the same sample, sequenced in a study of CD8+CD57+ T cells in acquired aplastic anemia. Profiling that covered TCR beta VDJ and CDR3 relied on genomic DNA as its template. MiXCR, run by TCRdb on the reads, gives a single entry per CDR3 protein. The table has 250,000 to 300,000 distinct CDR3 sequences, 56% seen once. Whoever was chosen for sequencing had shown CD8+CD57+ cell expansion by flow cytometry. What was sequenced was sorted CD4+, CD8+, or CD8+CD57+ T cells (not recorded which) from PBMCs. These receptors were collected from a human donor with aplastic anemia.

This clonotype was recorded many times. This chain links TRBV19 with TRBJ2-3, with D possibly TRBD2 on 6 matching bases. This CDR3 is 15 amino acids long. CDR1 LNHDA and CDR2 SQIVND come from the germline V gene (reference sequence). Trimming stripped 4 bases from V and 3 bases from J, with 14 bases between. CDR3 protein: CASSKSGGKTDTQYF. The DNA for the CDR3 is TGTGCCAGTAGTAAGAGTGGGGGGAAAACAGATACGCAGTATTTT.

Regarding this clonotype: The junction departs from germline at one end; a sequencing error may be responsible. CDR3 sequence: CASSRTSGRMGDTQYF. The DNA of the CDR3 is TGCGCCAGCAGCCGGACTAGCGGGAGGATGGGAGATACGCAGTATTTT. The chain has TRBV5-8 and TRBJ2-3, with 14 bases aligning to TRBD2. CDR3 length equals 16 residues. The germline gives CDR1 SGHTS, CDR2 YDEGEE. Complete variable domain (other parts from reference TRBV5-8 and TRBJ2-3): EAGVTQSPTHLIKTRGQQATLRCSPISGHTSVYWYQQALGLGLQFLLWYDEGEERNRGNFPPRFSGRQFPNYSSELNVNALELEDSALYLCASSRTSGRMGDTQYFGPGTRLTVL.

J is TRBJ2-7 and V is TRBV7-9; TRBD2 might be the D (6 bases). Germline-derived CDR1 and CDR2 are SEHNR and FQNEAQ (reference sequence). This CDR3 has 15 amino acids. V was clipped by 1 base and J by 6 bases, with 16 bases between them. CDR3 coding DNA: TGTGCCAGCAGCTTAGGGTCCACATTCGGGAGCGAGCAGTACTTC. It encodes CASSLGSTFGSEQYF.

This clonotype was recorded at least ten times. J is TRBJ2-5 and V is TRBV5-1; 8 bases match TRBD2. Germline CDR1 is SGHRS and CDR2 is YFSETQ. V lost 0 bases and J lost 1; bases outside the gene matches: 2. The length of the CDR3 is 15 residues. The CDR3 spells CASSLGSGVQETQYF. Here the CDR3 DNA reads TGCGCCAGCAGCTTGGGTAGCGGGGTCCAAGAGACCCAGTACTTC.

This chain uses TRBV5-4 with TRBJ2-3; D is possibly TRBD2 (6 bases). V lost 0 bases, J lost 8 bases, and 16 bases lay in between. Looked up from germline, CDR1 is SGHNT and CDR2 is YYREEE (reference sequence). The CDR3 sequence is 15 residues long. The CDR3 here is CASSLGGGALGTQYF. The CDR3 bases are TGTGCCAGCAGCTTGGGCGGCGGGGCCTTGGGTACGCAGTATTTT.

Ten or more counts support this clonotype. The chain carries TRBV6-1 and TRBJ1-2, with a tentative D call TRBD1 (5 bases). The germline gives CDR1 MNHNS, CDR2 SASEGT. The V and J ends lost 4 bases and 8 bases respectively, with 11 bases between them. This CDR3 spans 12 amino acids. In nucleotides, the CDR3 is TGTGCCAGCAGTGCGGCAGGGAGCGGCTACACCTTC. It is translated as CASSAAGSGYTF.

Worth noting for this clonotype: One end of the junction does not line up with germline, which may come from a read error. The chain is built from TRBV10-3 and TRBJ2-7; a weak D match, TRBD1 (6 bases). Germline CDR1 is ENHRY and CDR2 is SYGVKD. This CDR3 comprises 16 residues. The CDR3 here is CAISETGLSGVHEQYF. CDR3 sequence (DNA): TGTGCAATCAGTGAGACTGGCCTGTCAGGGGTCCACGAGCAGTACTTC.

This clonotype showed up just a few times. The V gene is TRBV10-1, the J gene TRBJ2-7; 8 bases match TRBD1. This CDR3 is 15 amino acids long. V lost 6 bases to trimming and J lost 8 bases; unmatched junction nucleotides: 15. Germline V gives CDR1 WNHNN, CDR2 SYGVQD (reference sequence). CDR3 DNA sequence: TGCGCCAGCAGCGATGCCGGGACAGGTGTTTTCAAGCAGTACTTC. The encoded protein is CASSDAGTGVFKQYF.